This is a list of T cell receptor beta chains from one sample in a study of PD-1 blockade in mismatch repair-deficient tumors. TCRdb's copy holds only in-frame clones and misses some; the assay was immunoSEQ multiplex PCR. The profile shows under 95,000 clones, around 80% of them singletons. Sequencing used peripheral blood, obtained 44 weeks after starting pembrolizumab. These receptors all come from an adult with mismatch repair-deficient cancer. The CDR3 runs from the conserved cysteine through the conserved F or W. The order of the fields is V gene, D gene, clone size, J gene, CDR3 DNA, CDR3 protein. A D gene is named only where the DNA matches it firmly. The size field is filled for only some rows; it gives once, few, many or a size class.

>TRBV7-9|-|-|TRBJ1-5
TGTGCCAGCGGGTCTGGGAATGGCCCCCAGCATTTT
CASGSGNGPQHF
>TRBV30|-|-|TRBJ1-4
TGTGCCTGGATCCCTCAGGGGCTCAGGGAAAAACTGTTTTTT
CAWIPQGLREKLFF
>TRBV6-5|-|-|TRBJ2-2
TGTGCCAGCCACAGCGAGAACACCGGGGAGCTGTTTTTT
CASHSENTGELFF
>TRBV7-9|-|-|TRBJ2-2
TGTGCCAGCAGCTTGGGTTACACCGGGGAGCTGTTTTTT
CASSLGYTGELFF
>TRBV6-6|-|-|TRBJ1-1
TGTGCCAGCAGTTACCCGACAGGAGGGACTGAAGCTTTCTTT
CASSYPTGGTEAFF
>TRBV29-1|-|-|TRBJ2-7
TGCAGCGTTGAATCGGGACTGAAATACGAGCAGTACTTC
CSVESGLKYEQYF
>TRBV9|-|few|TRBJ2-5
TGTGCCAGCACCGAAACCTTGGACAGCCAAGAGACCCAGTACTTC
CASTETLDSQETQYF
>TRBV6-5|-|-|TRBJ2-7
TGTGCCATCAGTGATCCGCGCACCTCCTACGAGCAGTACTTC
CAISDPRTSYEQYF
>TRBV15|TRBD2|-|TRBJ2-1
TGTGCCACCAGCAGAGTTTTAAAGACTAGCGGGAATGAGCAGTTCTTC
CATSRVLKTSGNEQFF
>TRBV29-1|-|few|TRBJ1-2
TGCAGCGTTGAGGGGGGGGCCACCTTC
CSVEGGATF
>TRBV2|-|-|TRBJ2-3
TGTGCCAGCAATTATAGGAGCACAGATACGCAGTATTTT
CASNYRSTDTQYF
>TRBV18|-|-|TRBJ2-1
TGTGCCAGCTCACCGATGTCCTACAATGAGCAGTTCTTC
CASSPMSYNEQFF
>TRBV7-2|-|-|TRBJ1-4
TGTGCCAGCAGCTTGGGGGACCGGTATACTAATGAAAAACTGTTTTTT
CASSLGDRYTNEKLFF
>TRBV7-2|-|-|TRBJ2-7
TGTGCCAGCAGCCCATCCAGTCGGATTTACGAGCAGTACTTC
CASSPSSRIYEQYF
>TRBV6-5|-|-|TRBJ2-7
TGTGCCAGCACCCAAAGGTGGAACGAGCAGTACTTC
CASTQRWNEQYF
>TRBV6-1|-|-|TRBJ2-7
TGTGCCAGCAGTGAAGAAGGGAATTTGAGGGACGAGCAGTACTTC
CASSEEGNLRDEQYF
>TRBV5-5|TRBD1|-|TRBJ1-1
TGTGCCAGCAGCACCCGGGACAGGACTAACACTGAAGCTTTCTTT
CASSTRDRTNTEAFF
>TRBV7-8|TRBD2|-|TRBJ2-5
TGTGCCAGCAGCCCGGGACTAGTCCAAGAGACCCAGTACTTC
CASSPGLVQETQYF
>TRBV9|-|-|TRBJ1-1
TGTGCCAGCAGCGTAGCAAACACTGAAGCTTTCTTT
CASSVANTEAFF
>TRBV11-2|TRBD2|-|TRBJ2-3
TGTGCCAGCAGCTTAGCTAGCGGGGGCGGCACAGATACGCAGTATTTT
CASSLASGGGTDTQYF
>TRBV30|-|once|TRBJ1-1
TGTGCCTGGAATAAGGGAGGGGGGATGAACACTGAAGCTTTCTTT
CAWNKGGGMNTEAFF
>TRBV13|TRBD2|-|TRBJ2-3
TGTGCCAGCACCCGGGGGGAGGGCCAAGCAGATACGCAGTATTTT
CASTRGEGQADTQYF
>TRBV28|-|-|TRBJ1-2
TGTGCCAGCAGTTTATCAGAATATGGCTACACCTTC
CASSLSEYGYTF
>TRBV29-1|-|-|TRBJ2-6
TGCAGCGTCGAGGACGAGTCTGGGGCCAACGTCCTGACTTTC
CSVEDESGANVLTF
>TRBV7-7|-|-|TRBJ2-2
TGTGCTAGCAGCTTAGAGCGTAGCGGAGAGCTGTTTTTT
CASSLERSGELFF
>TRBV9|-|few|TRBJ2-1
TGTGCCAGCAGCGAAGGGGACCATGGGGATGAGCAGTTCTTC
CASSEGDHGDEQFF
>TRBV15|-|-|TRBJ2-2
TGTGCCACCAGCAGAGATTTCGGGGAGCTGTTTTTT
CATSRDFGELFF
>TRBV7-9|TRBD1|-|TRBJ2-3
TGTGCCAGTCAGACAGGGCTAGGTCCTAGCACAGATACGCAGTATTTT
CASQTGLGPSTDTQYF
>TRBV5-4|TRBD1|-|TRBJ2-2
TGTGCCAGCAGCTTGGGGGGGACAGCGAACACCGGGGAGCTGTTTTTT
CASSLGGTANTGELFF
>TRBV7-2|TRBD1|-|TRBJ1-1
TGTGCCAGCAGCGCTAAGCAGGGGGCCGCTGAAGCTTTCTTT
CASSAKQGAAEAFF
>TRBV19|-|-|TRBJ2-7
TGTGCCAGTAGTATAGTCCCGGAGGGCCTCTACGAGCAGTACTTC
CASSIVPEGLYEQYF
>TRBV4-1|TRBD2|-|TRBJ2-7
TGCGCCAGCAGCCAAGCTATAGCGGGAGGTTACGAGCAGTACTTC
CASSQAIAGGYEQYF
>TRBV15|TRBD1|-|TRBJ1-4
TGTGCCACCAGCAGAGGAGGGGGACAGGGTTCAACTAATGAAAAACTGTTTTTT
CATSRGGGQGSTNEKLFF
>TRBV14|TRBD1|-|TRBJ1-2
TGTGCCAGCAGCCAAGGACCAGGGGGCGGCTACACCTTC
CASSQGPGGGYTF
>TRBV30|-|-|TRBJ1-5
TGTGCCTGGGGGCTCCAGAGAGGTCAGCCCCAGCATTTT
CAWGLQRGQPQHF
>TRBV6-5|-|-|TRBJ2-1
TGTGCCAGCAGCCCAACAGGGAATGAGCAGTTCTTC
CASSPTGNEQFF
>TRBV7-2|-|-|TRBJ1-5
TGTGCCAGCAGCTTAGGTGCGGGTCAGCCCCAGCATTTT
CASSLGAGQPQHF
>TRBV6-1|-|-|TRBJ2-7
TGTGCCAGCGTCTGGGCTAGCTCCTACGAGCAGTACTTC
CASVWASSYEQYF
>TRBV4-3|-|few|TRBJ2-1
TGCGCCAGCAGCCAAAACTTGTACAATGAGCAGTTCTTC
CASSQNLYNEQFF
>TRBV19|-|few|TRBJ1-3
TGTGCCAGTAGTATCGCGAGGGATCGACGTGACACCATATATTTT
CASSIARDRRDTIYF
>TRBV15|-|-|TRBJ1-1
TGTGCCACCAGCAGACGATCCCACAGAGAGAACACTGAAGCTTTCTTT
CATSRRSHRENTEAFF
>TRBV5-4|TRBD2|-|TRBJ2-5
TGTGCCAGCAGCCCCGCCCTGGGGTCCGGGACTAGGGCACGGGAGACCCAGTACTTC
CASSPALGSGTRARETQYF
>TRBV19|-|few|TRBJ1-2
TGTGCCAGTACCTCGTCCGGGGAATCCTATGGCTACACCTTC
CASTSSGESYGYTF
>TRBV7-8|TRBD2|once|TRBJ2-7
TGTGCCAGCAGCTTAGGTCTGGCTAGCGGGACCCACGAGCAGTACTTC
CASSLGLASGTHEQYF
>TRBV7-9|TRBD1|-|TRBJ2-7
TGTGCCAGCAGCTTAGTTGGACAGGTATTAGCCTACGAGCAGTACTTC
CASSLVGQVLAYEQYF